The text below deals with one T cell receptor (beta chain). The antigen is unknown. Unique molecular identifiers were built into the TCR beta cDNA libraries. MiXCR, applied by TCRdb to the PCR reads, yields one record per CDR3 protein. The repertoire holds roughly 600,000 distinct CDR3 sequences, with around 44% as singletons. The sample comes from a study of post-analysis software for immune sequencing data. Study overall: Both relapsing-remitting and secondary progressive multiple sclerosis featured among the disease courses, as did progressive-relapsing multiple sclerosis. General study results and limits: Samples from a shared batch, those prepared together, strongly co-clustered by F measure. Among roughly 5 TRBV segments more frequent in patients than controls were TRBV5-6, TRBV5-1 and TRBV20-1. In multiple sclerosis, normalized Chao1 diversity was significantly below that of controls.

The CDR3 consists of 12 residues. V shed 7 bases and J shed 8 bases, with 12 bases lying between them. The sequencing input was blood. The V and J genes are TRBV12-3 or TRBV12-4 and TRBJ2-1; D might be TRBD2 (5 bases). The receptor was isolated from a girl aged 10 to 17 with multiple sclerosis. The CDR3 DNA is TGTGCCAGCATAGGAGTCGGGGATGAGCAGTTCTTC. Protein sequence: CASIGVGDEQFF.